These 28 T cell receptor beta chains were sequenced from one sample in a study of T-cell memory formation after mild COVID-19. TCRdb reanalysed the 5' RACE reads using MiXCR and keeps one entry per CDR3 protein. Found here are 500,000 to 650,000 distinct CDR3 sequences, about 20% of them singletons; the top ten hold 7.5% to 9.5%. The specimen sequenced was PBMCs or a T cell subset sorted from them (not recorded which). Every receptor here comes from an adult woman who had mild COVID-19 (a few samples of this study predate the infection). Cell type and time point are not known.

A few counts support this clonotype. This chain uses TRBV27 with TRBJ2-3; D gene uncertain. The CDR3 runs to 14 residues. V was clipped by 4 bases and J by 4 bases, with 12 bases between them. Germline lookup yields CDR1 MNHEY and CDR2 SMNVEV (reference sequence). The CDR3 spells CASSSTGPPDTQYF. The CDR3 DNA follows: TGTGCCAGCAGTTCTACCGGGCCCCCAGATACGCAGTATTTT.

This clonotype was detected only a few times. The V gene is TRBV12-3 or TRBV12-4, the J gene TRBJ1-2; 10 bases match TRBD1. V lost 10 bases and J lost 6; bases outside the gene matches: 14. There are 15 residues in the CDR3. This CDR3 is CATAPPGTGVNGYTF. CDR3 DNA sequence: TGTGCCACCGCTCCCCCCGGGACAGGGGTGAATGGCTACACCTTC.

In this sample, this clonotype turned up a few times. J is TRBJ2-1 and V is TRBV12-3 or TRBV12-4; 8 nucleotides line up with TRBD2. This CDR3 is 15 amino acids long. With 5 bases clipped from V and 5 bases from J, the junction kept 8 bases outside the gene matches. The CDR3: CASSHTSGIDNEQFF. The CDR3 DNA is TGTGCCAGCAGTCATACTAGCGGTATAGACAATGAGCAGTTCTTC.

This clonotype was seen a few times. This chain uses TRBV29-1 with TRBJ1-2; 8 bases are shared with TRBD1. CDR1 and CDR2 (germline): SQVTM, ANQGSEA. V was pared by 8 bases and J by 4 bases, with 9 bases of the junction left unmatched. The CDR3 length is 13 residues. CDR3 residues: CSFSPTGVYGYTF. The CDR3 coding sequence is TGCAGCTTTTCCCCGACAGGGGTCTATGGCTACACCTTC.

In this sample, this clonotype turned up a few times. The V gene is TRBV25-1, the J gene TRBJ2-1; possible D gene TRBD1, 6 bases. The CDR3 has 18 amino acids. Germline loops: CDR1 MGHDK, CDR2 SYGVNS. The germline V and J ends were trimmed by 3 bases and 3 bases, with 21 bases remaining between them. This CDR3 reads CASSDPYQGKGIYNEQFF. Written as DNA, the CDR3 is TGTGCCAGCAGTGACCCTTACCAGGGGAAGGGTATCTACAATGAGCAGTTCTTC.

The V and J genes are TRBV7-2 and TRBJ1-3; weak D call: TRBD1 (6 bases). V shed 6 bases and J shed 0 bases, with 15 bases lying between them. The CDR3 totals 16 residues. Germline values: CDR1 SGHTA, CDR2 FQGNSA. The CDR3 DNA reads as TGTGCCAGCAGTTCACGGGGGCGGACCTCTGGAAACACCATATATTTT. This sequence encodes CASSSRGRTSGNTIYF.

The chain recombines TRBV11-2 with TRBJ2-5; D not resolved. The CDR3 runs 13 residues. Germline CDR1 reads SGHAT; CDR2 reads FQNNGV. V lost 2 bases and J lost 5, with 9 bases in between. CDR3 protein: CASSLLEGETQYF. In DNA form, the CDR3 reads TGTGCCAGCAGCTTACTAGAAGGGGAGACCCAGTACTTC.

This clonotype was recorded a few times. The V and J genes are TRBV4-2 and TRBJ2-1, with 13 bases aligning to TRBD2. V shed 4 bases, J shed 10 bases, and the junction held 10 bases outside the gene matches. There are 16 residues in the CDR3. Germline CDR1 LGHNA, CDR2 YNFKEQ. The CDR3 sequence: CASSRGSGTSGIEQFF. The CDR3 DNA reads TGTGCCAGCAGCCGGGGGTCCGGGACTAGCGGGATCGAGCAGTTCTTC.

This clonotype came up a few times. The V and J genes are TRBV20-1 and TRBJ2-3; D possibly corresponds to TRBD2 (6 bases). The CDR3 extends over 17 amino acids. V dropped 3 bases and J dropped 4 bases, with 23 bases sitting between them. From germline, CDR1 is DFQATT and CDR2 SNEGSKA (reference sequence). This CDR3 reads CSARPWGGGRGADTQYF. In DNA, the CDR3 is TGCAGTGCTAGGCCCTGGGGTGGCGGTCGCGGGGCAGATACGCAGTATTTT.

This clonotype occurred a few times. The V gene is TRBV7-8, the J gene TRBJ1-2; D not certain. There are 15 residues in the CDR3. Between the trimmed V and J ends, which lost 4 bases and 4 bases, there was a span of 16 bases. Germline V gene sequence: CDR1 SGHVS, CDR2 FQNEAQ. Here the CDR3 reads CASSSGRAPGYGYTF. The CDR3 DNA reads TGTGCCAGCAGCTCCGGTAGAGCCCCGGGCTATGGCTACACCTTC.

This chain connects TRBV19 to TRBJ2-7, with D possibly TRBD2 on 5 matching bases. The CDR3 runs 16 residues. Germline loops: CDR1 LNHDA, CDR2 SQIVND (reference sequence). Trimming took 0 bases from V and 6 from J, leaving 18 bases between them. The chain's CDR3 is CASSIEPAGARGEQYF. CDR3 DNA: TGTGCCAGTAGTATAGAACCGGCGGGTGCCCGCGGCGAGCAGTACTTC. The whole variable domain, filled in from reference TRBV19 and TRBJ2-7, reads DGGITQSPKYLFRKEGQNVTLSCEQNLNHDAMYWYRQDPGQGLRLIYYSQIVNDFQKGDIAEGYSVSREKKESFPLTVTSAQKNPTAFYLCASSIEPAGARGEQYFGPGTRLTVT.

The chain combines TRBV29-1 with TRBJ1-1, with D possibly TRBD1 on 6 matching bases. The V end lost 3 bases, the J end lost 1 base, and 9 bases lay between the germline ends. The CDR3 covers 13 residues. CDR1 SQVTM and CDR2 ANQGSEA come from the germline V gene. The CDR3 DNA follows: TGCAGCGTTGAGGACAGAACGAACACTGAAGCTTTCTTT. This gives the protein CSVEDRTNTEAFF.

The CDR3 sequence: CASSLRRGLGSGNTIYF. The CDR3 region has the DNA TGTGCCAGCAGCCTCCGAAGGGGGCTAGGATCTGGAAACACCATATATTTT. The V call is TRBV3-1, the J call TRBJ1-3; 7 nucleotides match TRBD1. In germline, CDR1 is LGHDT, CDR2 YNNKEL (reference sequence). The trim removed 4 bases at V and 1 base at J, leaving 10 bases unmatched. The CDR3 is 17 residues long.

This clonotype was found many times. The V and J genes are TRBV6-5 and TRBJ2-3; D gene ambiguous. Germline loops: CDR1 MNHEY, CDR2 SVGAGI. V was trimmed by 0 bases and J by 8 bases, leaving 9 bases between them. The CDR3 is 13 amino acids. This CDR3 is CASSYSRALTQYF. The CDR3 DNA sequence: TGTGCCAGCAGTTACTCTCGGGCCCTTACGCAGTATTTT.

The V call is TRBV12-5, the J call TRBJ2-2; no firm D call. CDR1 is LGHNT and CDR2 is FRNRAP in the germline V gene. This CDR3 comprises 14 residues. V was cut by 2 bases and J by 3 bases, with 7 bases left in between. The CDR3 DNA sequence: TGTGCTAGTGGTTTGACGACGGACACCGGGGAGCTGTTTTTT. Residues: CASGLTTDTGELFF.

The DNA for the CDR3 is TGTGCCAGCAGCTTAAGGAATCCGGCCTATGGCTACACCTTC. Protein product: CASSLRNPAYGYTF. This chain links TRBV11-3 with TRBJ1-2; D not certain. V lost 2 bases, J lost 4 bases, and 11 bases lay in between. Germline V gives CDR1 SGHNT, CDR2 YENEEA. The CDR3 is 14 amino acids.

The chain is built from TRBV5-1 and TRBJ2-2; D is unresolved. This CDR3 has 13 residues. Trimming took 4 bases from V and 7 from J, leaving 11 bases between them. Germline V CDR1 and CDR2: SGHRS, YFSETQ. The chain's CDR3 is CASSKDRGGELFF. As DNA, the CDR3 is TGCGCCAGCAGCAAAGATCGTGGCGGGGAGCTGTTTTTT. The variable domain in full, completed from reference TRBV5-1 and TRBJ2-2, reads KAGVTQTPRYLIKTRGQQVTLSCSPISGHRSVSWYQQTPGQGLQFLFEYFSETQRNKGNFPGRFSGRQFSNSRSEMNVSTLELGDSALYLCASSKDRGGELFFGEGSRLTVL.

This clonotype was seen only a few times. The chain has TRBV24-1 and TRBJ2-7, with TRBD1 identical over 9 bases. Germline V CDR1 and CDR2: KGHDR, SFDVKD. Losses at the gene ends were 2 bases for V and 0 bases for J; bases not matched to a gene: 7. There are 17 residues in the CDR3. The CDR3 sequence is CATSDWNRDRASYEQYF. CDR3 sequence (DNA): TGTGCCACCAGTGATTGGAACCGGGACAGGGCCTCCTACGAGCAGTACTTC.

This clonotype was seen only a few times. The chain recombines TRBV15 with TRBJ1-4; 8 bases match TRBD1. The V segment lost 1 base and the J segment 8 bases; nucleotides outside the gene matches: 6. The CDR3 extends over 15 amino acids. Germline CDR1 LNHNV, CDR2 YYDKDF (reference sequence). The CDR3 DNA is TGTGCCACCAGCAGAGCGAGGACAGGGTACGAAAAACTGTTTTTT. Translation: CATSRARTGYEKLFF.

The chain carries TRBV12-3 or TRBV12-4 and TRBJ2-7; TRBD2 aligns across 8 bases. Trimming removed 2 bases from V and 5 bases from J; junction bases left unmatched: 8. This CDR3 comprises 15 residues. This CDR3 reads CASSLRGTRLHEQYF. The CDR3 DNA follows: TGTGCCAGCAGTTTAAGGGGGACTAGACTCCACGAGCAGTACTTC.

This clonotype turned up a few times. CDR3 sequence (DNA): TGCAGCGTTTATGCGGGTACCTCAGATACGCAGTATTTT. Translated: CSVYAGTSDTQYF. V gene TRBV29-1 combines with J gene TRBJ2-3; tentative D call: TRBD2 (5 bases). The CDR3 has 13 amino acids. Trimming stripped 5 bases from V and 4 bases from J, with 13 bases between. Germline lookup yields CDR1 SQVTM and CDR2 ANQGSEA.

This clonotype has a handful of counts. The CDR3 spells CASSSSGLAGGNEQFF. The CDR3 coding sequence is TGCGCCAGCAGCAGCTCGGGACTAGCGGGGGGCAATGAGCAGTTCTTC. The chain couples TRBV5-1 to TRBJ2-1; 15 positions match TRBD2. Per the germline V gene, CDR1 is SGHRS and CDR2 is YFSETQ. This CDR3 contains 16 residues. Trimming cost V 4 bases and J 6 bases; bases outside gene matches: 5.

V is TRBV24-1 and J is TRBJ1-1; D remains ambiguous. The CDR3 is made up of 14 amino acids. Germline-derived CDR1 and CDR2 are KGHDR and SFDVKD. V lost 5 bases and J lost 1, with 10 bases in between. For the CDR3, the DNA is TGTGCCACCAGTGCCACGGACGGGAACACTGAAGCTTTCTTT. The encoded protein is CATSATDGNTEAFF.

The chain combines TRBV6-5 with TRBJ1-4; D is uncertain. Trimming took 4 bases from V and 1 from J, leaving 25 bases between them. Germline CDR1 is MNHEY and CDR2 is SVGAGI. This CDR3 region has 20 residues. The CDR3 coding sequence is TGTGCCAGCAGTTCGGCGCCGATTGAGGCCTTCCCAGTAACTAATGAAAAACTGTTTTTT. Translated, it gives CASSSAPIEAFPVTNEKLFF.

This chain links TRBV5-4 with TRBJ2-5; maybe TRBD1 (6 bases). The V gene lost 5 bases and the J gene lost 7 bases, with 30 bases spanning the gap. Germline V gene data show CDR1 as SGHNT and CDR2 as YYREEE (reference sequence). CDR3 length equals 18 residues. The CDR3 DNA is TGTGCCAGCAGTTCAAGACCAATCACAGGGCGATCAGAAAGGACCCAGTACTTC. It codes for CASSSRPITGRSERTQYF.

This clonotype occurred a few times. V gene TRBV12-3 or TRBV12-4 combines with J gene TRBJ1-5; D gene unclear. The CDR3 length is 13 residues. V gave up 6 bases and J gave up 5 bases, with 11 bases separating them. The CDR3: CASRRNKDQPQHF. For the CDR3, the DNA is TGTGCCAGCAGGAGAAACAAGGATCAGCCCCAGCATTTT.

CDR3 in amino acids: CAWSPDGNSPLHF. The CDR3 nucleotides read TGTGCCTGGAGTCCGGACGGGAATTCACCCCTCCACTTT. The V call is TRBV30, the J call TRBJ1-6, with D uncertain. The CDR3 length is 13 residues. Trimming took off 2 bases at V and 7 bases at J, with 9 bases between the two ends. Germline CDR1 and CDR2: GTSNPN and SVGIG (reference sequence).

This clonotype was counted between two and nine times. The V gene is TRBV24-1, the J gene TRBJ2-3; no firm D call. The V gene's germline CDR1 is KGHDR and CDR2 SFDVKD. V lost 1 base and J lost 8, with 6 bases in between. This CDR3 contains 12 residues. As DNA, the CDR3 is TGTGCCACCAGTGATTTTGGACGTACGCAGTATTTT. Its translation: CATSDFGRTQYF.